This TCR beta chain is from a study of early T cells in non-severe SARS-CoV-2 infection (dated by TCRdb to the early 2020s). Describing the broader study: Because TCR sequencing was done on bulk RNA from unsorted whole blood, the alpha and beta chains could not be paired.

There are many counts of this clonotype. Its target antigen remains unknown. It has no much larger one-base neighbor in the sample; base qualities were not kept. Receptor libraries were prepared by 5' RACE. Sequencing used a NextSeq 500. Unique molecular identifiers were attached to individual cDNA molecules in the TCR library protocol so that sequencing error and PCR bias could be corrected. Both TCR alpha and beta chains were sequenced, and tight co-correlation was observed between alpha and beta sequence abundances in each sample. The study's processing was this. Decombinator V4 was used to annotate TCR sequences for V gene, J gene and CDR3. Expanded TCRs were defined as changing significantly between any two time points under a Poisson model with p below 0.0001. Abundances of TCRs were expressed as counts per million after normalisation to the total number of TCRs sequenced in each sample. A search of VDJdb, accessed on 1 November 2021, was run for TCRs annotated to CMV, EBV and SARS-CoV-2, with TCRs annotated for multiple antigens excluded. Using fastp trimming at Q25 and MiXCR clonotype assembly, TCRdb reanalyzed the public sequencing data and kept in-frame beta chains. All rows with the same CDR3 protein become a single entry with the most common DNA and genes. It is TCRdb's table, rather than the study itself, that gives the V and J calls and clone size. This sample lists tens of thousands of distinct CDR3 sequences; 3.9% were detected once. The ten largest clones take up about 9% of the sample.

Overall study outcomes, separate from this receptor: VDJdb matching was skewed toward anti-spike CD8 responses, so virus-specific expansions were likely underestimated and private and CD4 specificities were missed.

This was a case-control study nested in a cohort of healthcare workers in London, UK, who had nasopharyngeal swab PCR tests and blood samples taken every week. Healthcare workers were recruited during the week of the UK lockdown, between 23 and 31 March 2020, and followed weekly for up to about 15 weeks. This sequence was found in an adult who was a healthcare worker with PCR-confirmed SARS-CoV-2 infection or an uninfected control (not recorded which). Material for sequencing was whole blood.

The CDR3 protein is CASSDHTSGSRYTQYF. The base sequence is TGTGCCAGCAGTGATCATACTAGCGGGAGTAGGTATACGCAGTATTTT. The sequence links TRBV6-4 to TRBJ2-3; 11 nucleotides in the junction match TRBD2. The CDR3 spans 16 residues, from the cysteine through the phenylalanine. The sequence is cut down to CDR3 DNA, 48 bases in frame from base 1. The germline V gene provides CDR1 MRHNA and CDR2 SNTAGT. V is cut back by 3 bases and J by 7 bases, with 9 bases in the junction unmatched.